These 8 T cell receptor beta chains share one sample of origin, sequenced in a study of cytomegalovirus exposure and HLA in healthy donors. The PCR contained 60 Vbeta and 13 Jbeta primers. The table came from immunoSEQ multiplex PCR; TCRdb's copy has only in-frame clones and leaves some out. The sample carries 84,000 or so clones, around 77% recorded once. The sample consisted of PBMCs. The receptors were gathered from a man aged 50 to 59 in good health and CMV-seronegative.

In this sample, this clone turned up a few times. The CDR3 loop is CASSGLAGGQETQYF. The CDR3 coding sequence is TGTGCCAGCAGCGGACTAGCGGGGGGGCAAGAGACCCAGTACTTC. V usage is TRBV9 and J usage is TRBJ2-5, with 14 positions matching TRBD2. The germline V gene has CDR1 SGDLS and CDR2 YYNGEE. V lost 3 bases, J lost 2 bases, and 0 bases stayed unmatched. The CDR3 consists of 15 residues.

The V and J genes are TRBV7-9 and TRBJ2-4; D not resolved. Germline CDR1 SEHNR, CDR2 FQNEAQ (reference sequence). V was clipped by 5 bases and J by 0 bases, with 5 bases between them. The CDR3 runs to 13 residues. Here the CDR3 reads CASSEVAKNIQYF. Here the CDR3 DNA reads TGTGCCAGCAGCGAGGTAGCCAAAAACATTCAGTACTTC.

The chain links TRBV5-4 to TRBJ1-6; D is undetermined. CDR1 is SGHNT and CDR2 is YYREEE in the germline V gene (reference sequence). V was trimmed by 4 bases and J by 0 bases, leaving 14 bases between them. The CDR3 is 17 amino acids. The DNA of the CDR3 is TGTGCCAGCAGCGGCCGAGGCACCGGCTCCTATAATTCACCCCTCCACTTT. Translating gives CASSGRGTGSYNSPLHF.

The chain joins TRBV28 to TRBJ2-3, with 8 bases identical to TRBD2. Trimming at V came to 6 bases and at J to 5 bases, leaving 13 bases not matched to a gene. The CDR3 length is 16 residues. Germline V CDR1 and CDR2: MDHEN, SYDVKM. Written as DNA, the CDR3 is TGTGCCAGCAGCCCTTGGCGCGGGGGGAGAGGAGATACGCAGTATTTT. Encoded protein: CASSPWRGGRGDTQYF.

The rearrangement joins TRBV7-6 to TRBJ2-3, with TRBD1 as a possible D gene (6 bases). This CDR3 contains 16 residues. The germline V gene encodes CDR1 SGHVS and CDR2 FNYEAQ. Trimming took 5 bases from V and 2 from J, leaving 17 bases between them. CDR3 in amino acids: CASSPRTADPTDTQYF. Written as DNA, the CDR3 is TGTGCCAGCAGCCCCCGGACAGCGGACCCCACAGATACGCAGTATTTT.

This chain uses TRBV9 with TRBJ1-5; no clear D. This CDR3 has 14 amino acids. Trimming removed 0 bases from V and 10 bases from J, with 14 bases in between. In germline, CDR1 is SGDLS, CDR2 YYNGEE. In DNA, the CDR3 is TGTGCCAGCAGCGTAGGCCCAGAGGCGGCACCCCAGCATTTT. Translation gives CASSVGPEAAPQHF.

This chain links TRBV5-1 with TRBJ1-1, with 9 bases that match TRBD1. V dropped 5 bases and J dropped 5; count of bases not matched to a gene: 7. The CDR3 is 14 amino acids. Germline CDR1 reads SGHRS; CDR2 reads YFSETQ. As DNA, the CDR3 is TGCGCCAGCAGATTACAGGGGGCATTTACTGAAGCTTTCTTT. The encoded protein is CASRLQGAFTEAFF.

This chain connects TRBV10-3 to TRBJ1-2; D not certain. V lost 8 bases, J lost 0 bases, and 4 bases lay in between. From germline, CDR1 is ENHRY and CDR2 SYGVKD. The CDR3 covers 11 residues. The CDR3 here is CAIGANYGYTF. CDR3 sequence (DNA): TGTGCCATCGGAGCTAACTATGGCTACACCTTC.